The clone carrying this T cell receptor (beta chain) has ten or more counts. Its antigen is still unknown. V dropped 3 bases and J dropped 13 bases, with 14 bases sitting between them. The CDR3 totals 11 residues. Germline V lookup: CDR1 DFQATT, CDR2 SNEGSKA (reference sequence). Active moderate-to-severe ophthalmopathy, Clinical Activity Score at least 3, NOSPECS at least 4, under 3 months' duration. It was RNA transcripts that yielded the amplified TCR beta CDR3 regions. TCR CDR3 underwent first-round RT-PCR with the HTBI primer set. TCRdb used MiXCR to reprocess the multiplex PCR reads, holding one entry per CDR3 protein. Of about half a million distinct CDR3 sequences listed, roughly 16% are singletons. The record originates from a study of T cells in Graves' hyperthyroidism and ophthalmopathy. The study's findings and limits: Most thyroid clonotypes with frequency above 0.001 were detected in blood. Ophthalmopathy was separated from stable hyperthyroidism by a 13 V-J model.

The TCR was taken from a woman aged 25-40 years with Graves' ophthalmopathy. The chain is built from TRBV20-1 and TRBJ2-3, with D maybe TRBD1 (6 bases). Sequenced material: blood. The CDR3, as DNA: TGCAGTGCTAGTAAGGACAGCAGGAAGTATTTT. Amino acids: CSASKDSRKYF.